This TCR beta chain was sequenced during a study of T cell responses to AZD1222 COVID-19 vaccine. Some second doses came at about 4 weeks and others at about 12 weeks; these were pooled. Data came from immunoSEQ multiplex PCR; TCRdb stores just in-frame clones and leaves some out. The table records some 190,000 clones, around 90% of them present only once. Per germline, CDR1 SGHAT and CDR2 FQDESV (reference sequence). The V and J ends lost 10 bases and 7 bases respectively, with 19 bases between them. The CDR3 totals 14 residues. This chain links TRBV11-1 with TRBJ1-4; TRBD1 is a possible D gene (6 bases). The receptor was derived from an adult who received the AZD1222 COVID-19 vaccine. The source was peripheral blood, collected 28 days after the second AZD1222 dose. The chain's CDR3 is CANRTGGGGEKLFF. The CDR3, as DNA: TGTGCCAACAGAACCGGGGGAGGGGGTGAAAAACTGTTTTTT. Drawing the rest from reference TRBV11-1 and TRBJ1-4, the complete variable domain is EAEVAQSPRYKITEKSQAVAFWCDPISGHATLYWYRQILGQGPELLVQFQDESVVDDSQLPKDRFSAERLKGVDSTLKIQPAELGDSAMYLCANRTGGGGEKLFFGSGTQLSVL.